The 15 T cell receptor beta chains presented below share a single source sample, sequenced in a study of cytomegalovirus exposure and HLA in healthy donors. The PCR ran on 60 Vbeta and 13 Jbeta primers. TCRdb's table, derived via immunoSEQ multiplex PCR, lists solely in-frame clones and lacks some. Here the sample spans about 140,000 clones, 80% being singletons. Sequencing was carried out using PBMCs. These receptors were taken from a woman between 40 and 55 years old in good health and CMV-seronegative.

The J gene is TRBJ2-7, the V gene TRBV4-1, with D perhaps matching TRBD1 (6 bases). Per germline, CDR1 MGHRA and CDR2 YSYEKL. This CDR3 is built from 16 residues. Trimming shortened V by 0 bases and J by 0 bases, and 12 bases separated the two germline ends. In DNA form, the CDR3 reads TGCGCCAGCAGCCAAGAAGCGACAGGCCGCTCCTACGAGCAGTACTTC. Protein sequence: CASSQEATGRSYEQYF.

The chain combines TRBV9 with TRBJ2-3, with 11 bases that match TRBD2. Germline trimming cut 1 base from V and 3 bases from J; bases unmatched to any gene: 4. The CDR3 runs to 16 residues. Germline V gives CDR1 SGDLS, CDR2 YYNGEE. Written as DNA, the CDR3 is TGTGCCAGCAGCGTACTTAGCGGGAGGGGGACAGATACGCAGTATTTT. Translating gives CASSVLSGRGTDTQYF. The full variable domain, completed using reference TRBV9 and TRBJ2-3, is DSGVTQTPKHLITATGQRVTLRCSPRSGDLSVYWYQQSLDQGLQFLIQYYNGEERAKGNILERFSAQQFPDLHSELNLSSLELGDSALYFCASSVLSGRGTDTQYFGPGTRLTVL.

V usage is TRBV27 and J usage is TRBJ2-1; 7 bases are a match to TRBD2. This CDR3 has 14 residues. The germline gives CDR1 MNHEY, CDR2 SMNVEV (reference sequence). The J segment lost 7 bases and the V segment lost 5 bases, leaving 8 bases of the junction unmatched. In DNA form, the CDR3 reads TGTGCCAGCAGTCTCCGGGGGGATAAAAATGAGCAGTTCTTC. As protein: CASSLRGDKNEQFF.

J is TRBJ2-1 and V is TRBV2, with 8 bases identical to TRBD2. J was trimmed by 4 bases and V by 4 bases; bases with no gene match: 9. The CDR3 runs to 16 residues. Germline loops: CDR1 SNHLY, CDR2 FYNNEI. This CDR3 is CASSGTSIRPYNEQFF. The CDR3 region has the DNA TGTGCCAGCAGTGGGACTAGCATCCGCCCTTACAATGAGCAGTTCTTC.

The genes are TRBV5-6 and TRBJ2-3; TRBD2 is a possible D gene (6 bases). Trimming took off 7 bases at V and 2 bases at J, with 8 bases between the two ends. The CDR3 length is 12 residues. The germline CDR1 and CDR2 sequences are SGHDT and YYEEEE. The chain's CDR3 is CASRTNTDTQYF. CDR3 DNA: TGTGCCAGCCGGACTAACACAGATACGCAGTATTTT.

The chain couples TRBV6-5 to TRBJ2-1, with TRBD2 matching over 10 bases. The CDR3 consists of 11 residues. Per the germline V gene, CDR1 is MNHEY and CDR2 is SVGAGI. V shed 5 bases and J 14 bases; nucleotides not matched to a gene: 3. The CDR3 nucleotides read TGTGCCAGCAGTCAGGGGACTAGCGAGTTCTTC. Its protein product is CASSQGTSEFF.

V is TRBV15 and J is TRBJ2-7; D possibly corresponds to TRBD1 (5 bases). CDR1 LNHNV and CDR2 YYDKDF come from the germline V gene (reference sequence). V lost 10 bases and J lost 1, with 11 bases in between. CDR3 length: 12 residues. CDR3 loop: CANRWTSYEQYF. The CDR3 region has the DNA TGTGCCAACCGCTGGACATCCTACGAGCAGTACTTC.

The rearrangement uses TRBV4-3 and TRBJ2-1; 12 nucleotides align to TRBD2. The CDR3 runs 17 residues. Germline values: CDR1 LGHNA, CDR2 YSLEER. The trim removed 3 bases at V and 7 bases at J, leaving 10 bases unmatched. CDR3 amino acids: CASSHNPSGGAGNEQFF. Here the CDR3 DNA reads TGCGCCAGCAGCCATAACCCTAGCGGGGGGGCGGGTAATGAGCAGTTCTTC.

This chain's CDR3 is CASRMDSYGYTF. CDR3 nucleotides: TGTGCCAGTAGGATGGACAGCTATGGCTACACCTTC. The rearrangement uses TRBV19 and TRBJ1-2; perhaps TRBD1 as D (6 bases). The CDR3 has 12 residues. The germline V gene has CDR1 LNHDA and CDR2 SQIVND (reference sequence). V lost 6 bases and J 4 bases, leaving 9 bases between the germline ends.

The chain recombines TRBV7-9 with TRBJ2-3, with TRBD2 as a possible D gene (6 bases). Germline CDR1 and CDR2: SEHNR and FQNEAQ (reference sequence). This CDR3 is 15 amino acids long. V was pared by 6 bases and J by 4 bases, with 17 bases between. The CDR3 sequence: CASSPGTAAADTQYF. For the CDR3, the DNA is TGTGCCAGCAGTCCAGGGACTGCGGCAGCAGATACGCAGTATTTT.

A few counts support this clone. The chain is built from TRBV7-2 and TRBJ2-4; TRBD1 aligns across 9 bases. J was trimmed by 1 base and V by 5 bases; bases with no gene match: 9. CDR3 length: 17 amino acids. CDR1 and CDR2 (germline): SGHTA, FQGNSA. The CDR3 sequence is CASSLRIGQGAKNIQYF. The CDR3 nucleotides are TGTGCCAGCAGCCTCCGGATCGGACAGGGGGCCAAAAACATTCAGTACTTC.

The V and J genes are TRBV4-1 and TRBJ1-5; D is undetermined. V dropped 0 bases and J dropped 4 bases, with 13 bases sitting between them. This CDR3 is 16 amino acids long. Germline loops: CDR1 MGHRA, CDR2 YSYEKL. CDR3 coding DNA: TGCGCCAGCAGCCAAGATGGAGGGAATAGGAATCAGCCCCAGCATTTT. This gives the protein CASSQDGGNRNQPQHF.

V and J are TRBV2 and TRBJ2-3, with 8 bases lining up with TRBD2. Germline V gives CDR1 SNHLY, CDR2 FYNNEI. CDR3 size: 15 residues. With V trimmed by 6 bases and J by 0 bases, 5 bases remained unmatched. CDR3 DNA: TGTGCCAGCAGGCCGCGGGGGGCTAGCACAGATACGCAGTATTTT. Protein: CASRPRGASTDTQYF.

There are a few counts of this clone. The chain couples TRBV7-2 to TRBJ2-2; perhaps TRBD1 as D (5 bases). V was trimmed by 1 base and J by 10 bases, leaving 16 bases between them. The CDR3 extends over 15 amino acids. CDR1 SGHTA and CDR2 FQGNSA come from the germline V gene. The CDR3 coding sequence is TGTGCCAGCAGCTTAGGTCGGCAGGGCCGTTCGGAGCTGTTTTTT. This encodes CASSLGRQGRSELFF. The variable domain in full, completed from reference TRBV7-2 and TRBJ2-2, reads GAGVSQSPSNKVTEKGKDVELRCDPISGHTALYWYRQSLGQGLEFLIYFQGNSAPDKSGLPSDRFSAERTGGSVSTLTIQRTQQEDSAVYLCASSLGRQGRSELFFGEGSRLTVL.

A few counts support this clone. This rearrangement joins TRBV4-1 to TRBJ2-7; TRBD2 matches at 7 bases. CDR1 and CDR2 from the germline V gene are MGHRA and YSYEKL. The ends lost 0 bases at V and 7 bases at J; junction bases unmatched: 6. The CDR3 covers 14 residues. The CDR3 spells CASSQDSGVREQYF. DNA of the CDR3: TGCGCCAGCAGCCAAGACAGCGGGGTTAGGGAGCAGTACTTC.